This is a list of T cell receptor beta chains from one sample in a study of T cell repertoires in cytomegalovirus infection. Using its own MiXCR run on the reads, TCRdb lists one record per CDR3 protein. The data contain some 300,000 distinct CDR3 sequences, 15% to 20% of them singletons. Sequencing used PBMCs. The receptor source for this set is a human donor in good health (CMV status not recorded). Some clones in this sample may be carry-over from other donors' samples. Both conserved end residues are part of each CDR3. D genes are given only for firm matches. Where a row states a size, it is once, few, many or the class of an expanded clone; other rows omit it.

CDR3 protein: CASSLAGSSYQPQHF; CDR3 DNA: TGTGCCAGCAGCTTGGCCGGCAGTTCCTATCAGCCCCAGCATTTT; clone size: -; J gene: TRBJ1-5; V gene: TRBV5-6; D gene: -
CDR3 protein: CASSAGLAGGPSDEQFF; CDR3 DNA: TGTGCCAGCAGCGCGGGACTAGCGGGGGGGCCGTCCGATGAGCAGTTCTTC; clone size: many; J gene: TRBJ2-1; V gene: TRBV7-6; D gene: TRBD2
CDR3 protein: CASSTNRDDEQFF; CDR3 DNA: TGTGCCAGCAGCACTAACAGGGACGATGAGCAGTTCTTC; clone size: -; J gene: TRBJ2-1; V gene: TRBV7-9; D gene: -
CDR3 protein: CASSFRDRHNSPLHF; CDR3 DNA: TGTGCCAGCAGCTTCCGGGACAGACATAATTCACCCCTCCACTTT; clone size: many; J gene: TRBJ1-6; V gene: TRBV7-2; D gene: TRBD1
CDR3 protein: CASSIERGALDTQYF; CDR3 DNA: TGTGCCAGCAGTATAGAGCGGGGGGCCCTGGATACGCAGTATTTT; clone size: few; J gene: TRBJ2-3; V gene: TRBV2; D gene: TRBD2
CDR3 protein: CASSTPRGVEKLFF; CDR3 DNA: TGTGCCAGCAGCACCCCAAGGGGGGTTGAAAAACTGTTTTTT; clone size: few; J gene: TRBJ1-4; V gene: TRBV28; D gene: -
CDR3 protein: CASSLTQANYGYTF; CDR3 DNA: TGTGCCAGCAGTTTAACCCAGGCTAACTATGGCTACACCTTC; clone size: many; J gene: TRBJ1-2; V gene: TRBV28; D gene: -
CDR3 protein: CASSPGTSGGLETQYF; CDR3 DNA: TGTGCCAGCAGTCCCGGGACTAGCGGGGGTCTGGAGACCCAGTACTTC; clone size: few; J gene: TRBJ2-5; V gene: TRBV12-3/TRBV12-4; D gene: TRBD2
CDR3 protein: CASSQETGAESGRLFF; CDR3 DNA: TGCGCCAGCAGCCAGGAGACAGGGGCTGAATCTGGCCGACTGTTTTTT; clone size: few; J gene: TRBJ1-4; V gene: TRBV4-3; D gene: TRBD1
CDR3 protein: CSVARGGAGNEQFF; CDR3 DNA: TGCAGCGTTGCGAGGGGGGGTGCCGGCAATGAGCAGTTCTTC; clone size: -; J gene: TRBJ2-1; V gene: TRBV29-1; D gene: -
CDR3 protein: CSAMGPSNEKLFF; CDR3 DNA: TGCAGTGCTATGGGACCCTCTAATGAAAAACTGTTTTTT; clone size: -; J gene: TRBJ1-4; V gene: TRBV20-1; D gene: -
CDR3 protein: CSARDSGAGGYTF; CDR3 DNA: TGCAGTGCTAGAGATTCGGGGGCGGGCGGCTACACCTTC; clone size: -; J gene: TRBJ1-2; V gene: TRBV20-1; D gene: -
CDR3 protein: CASSPAPLNTEAFF; CDR3 DNA: TGTGCCAGCTCACCAGCACCTTTGAACACTGAAGCTTTCTTT; clone size: -; J gene: TRBJ1-1; V gene: TRBV18; D gene: -
CDR3 protein: CASSQSRTTAHQYEQYF; CDR3 DNA: TGCGCCAGCAGTCAATCCAGAACAACAGCACATCAATACGAGCAGTACTTC; clone size: few; J gene: TRBJ2-7; V gene: TRBV23-1; D gene: -
CDR3 protein: CASSHRDTQYF; CDR3 DNA: TGCGCCAGCAGTCATCGAGATACGCAGTATTTT; clone size: -; J gene: TRBJ2-3; V gene: TRBV23-1; D gene: -
CDR3 protein: CASSRDRVQETQYF; CDR3 DNA: TGTGCCAGCAGCCGTGACAGGGTGCAAGAGACCCAGTACTTC; clone size: -; J gene: TRBJ2-5; V gene: TRBV6-1; D gene: TRBD1
CDR3 protein: CASSTSGYNEQFF; CDR3 DNA: TGTGCCAGTAGTACTAGCGGCTACAATGAGCAGTTCTTC; clone size: -; J gene: TRBJ2-1; V gene: TRBV19; D gene: TRBD2
CDR3 protein: CASSSPGTGPTDTQYF; CDR3 DNA: TGTGCCAGTAGTTCCCCCGGGACAGGGCCCACAGATACGCAGTATTTT; clone size: many; J gene: TRBJ2-3; V gene: TRBV19; D gene: TRBD1
CDR3 protein: CASSNGQGKETQYF; CDR3 DNA: TGTGCCAGCAGTAACGGACAGGGGAAAGAGACCCAGTACTTC; clone size: few; J gene: TRBJ2-5; V gene: TRBV28; D gene: TRBD1
CDR3 protein: CASSGGTYEQYF; CDR3 DNA: TGTGCCAGCAGCGGGGGTACCTACGAGCAGTACTTC; clone size: -; J gene: TRBJ2-7; V gene: TRBV28; D gene: -
CDR3 protein: CSANVPTGAEQYF; CDR3 DNA: TGCAGTGCTAATGTCCCGACAGGGGCCGAGCAGTACTTC; clone size: -; J gene: TRBJ2-7; V gene: TRBV20-1; D gene: TRBD1
CDR3 protein: CSVEGDLDNEQFF; CDR3 DNA: TGCAGCGTTGAGGGGGACCTGGACAATGAGCAGTTCTTC; clone size: -; J gene: TRBJ2-1; V gene: TRBV29-1; D gene: -
CDR3 protein: CASSPSLSSYNEQFF; CDR3 DNA: TGTGCCAGCAGTCCTTCACTAAGCTCCTACAATGAGCAGTTCTTC; clone size: few; J gene: TRBJ2-1; V gene: TRBV12-3/TRBV12-4; D gene: -
CDR3 protein: CASSRDRGLNEQFF; CDR3 DNA: TGCGCCAGCAGCCGGGACAGGGGGCTCAATGAGCAGTTCTTC; clone size: -; J gene: TRBJ2-1; V gene: TRBV4-3; D gene: TRBD1
CDR3 protein: CASSAGPGEQYF; CDR3 DNA: TGTGCCAGCAGCGCCGGACCCGGGGAGCAGTACTTC; clone size: few; J gene: TRBJ2-7; V gene: TRBV2; D gene: -
CDR3 protein: CASSYSLIDLFAGYTF; CDR3 DNA: TGTGCCAGCAGTTACTCCCTAATCGACCTTTTTGCCGGCTACACCTTC; clone size: few; J gene: TRBJ1-2; V gene: TRBV6-5; D gene: -
CDR3 protein: CASSLLSGDRGDQPQHF; CDR3 DNA: TGTGCCAGCAGTTTACTCTCCGGGGACAGGGGGGACCAGCCCCAGCATTTT; clone size: few; J gene: TRBJ1-5; V gene: TRBV28; D gene: TRBD1
CDR3 protein: CASNPQGNNQPQHF; CDR3 DNA: TGTGCCAGCAACCCACAGGGAAACAATCAGCCCCAGCATTTT; clone size: -; J gene: TRBJ1-5; V gene: TRBV2; D gene: -
CDR3 protein: CASSPLRGQGNEKLFF; CDR3 DNA: TGTGCCAGCAGCCCTCTCCGGGGACAGGGTAATGAAAAACTGTTTTTT; clone size: -; J gene: TRBJ1-4; V gene: TRBV7-3; D gene: TRBD1
CDR3 protein: CASSYSNRGLGGYTF; CDR3 DNA: TGTGCCAGCAGTTACTCGAATCGGGGGCTGGGGGGCTACACCTTC; clone size: few; J gene: TRBJ1-2; V gene: TRBV6-5; D gene: -
CDR3 protein: CASSTAGLGTEAFF; CDR3 DNA: TGTGCCAGTAGTACGGCCGGGCTTGGCACTGAAGCTTTCTTT; clone size: once; J gene: TRBJ1-1; V gene: TRBV19; D gene: -
CDR3 protein: CASSRHGGLAGGKYNEQFF; CDR3 DNA: TGTGCCAGCAGTCGCCATGGAGGACTAGCGGGGGGGAAGTACAATGAGCAGTTCTTC; clone size: -; J gene: TRBJ2-1; V gene: TRBV6-2/TRBV6-3; D gene: TRBD2
CDR3 protein: CSARDRDGGPNTGELFF; CDR3 DNA: TGCAGTGCTAGAGATAGGGACGGGGGGCCGAACACCGGGGAGCTGTTTTTT; clone size: -; J gene: TRBJ2-2; V gene: TRBV20-1; D gene: -
CDR3 protein: CSVGGPGTGNTEAFF; CDR3 DNA: TGCAGCGTTGGGGGTCCAGGGACAGGGAACACTGAAGCTTTCTTT; clone size: few; J gene: TRBJ1-1; V gene: TRBV29-1; D gene: TRBD1
CDR3 protein: CSARPGAIGYTF; CDR3 DNA: TGCAGTGCCCGCCCGGGGGCGATTGGCTACACCTTC; clone size: -; J gene: TRBJ1-2; V gene: TRBV20-1; D gene: -
CDR3 protein: CASSSGGAVRTQYF; CDR3 DNA: TGTGCCAGCAGTAGCGGGGGGGCCGTTCGTACGCAGTATTTT; clone size: few; J gene: TRBJ2-3; V gene: TRBV6-5; D gene: TRBD2
CDR3 protein: CASSQDSPEQFF; CDR3 DNA: TGCGCCAGCAGCCAAGACTCACCGGAGCAGTTCTTC; clone size: few; J gene: TRBJ2-1; V gene: TRBV4-1; D gene: -